The entry below gives a single T cell receptor beta chain sequence along with its context. Its antigen is undetermined. J was trimmed by 6 bases and V by 1 base; bases with no gene match: 3. The CDR3 runs 15 residues. The germline CDR1 and CDR2 sequences are LGHNA and YSLEER. Assay: immunoSEQ multiplex PCR; the TCRdb copy retains only in-frame clones and omits some. Seen here are about 64,000 clones, about 89% observed once, and the top ten hold 3.8%. Related graft donors supplied nonmyeloablative bone marrow transplants, and mixed chimerism was transient. Unstimulated regulatory T cells (CD4+CD25+CD127-), CD4+CD25- non-regulatory cells, CD4 and CD8 cells were FACS-sorted from thawed PBMCs. This sample stems from a study of Tregs in tolerant kidney transplant recipients. Findings and limits, study-wide: The small number of patients limits these findings pending further validation. Expanding Tregs on activated donor B cells appeared to best identify donor-specific TCRbeta clones.

This chain joins TRBV4-3 and TRBJ2-1; the match to TRBD1 covers 10 bases. This clonotype was sampled from a human patient who received a combined kidney and bone marrow transplant. Part of the T cell pool may stem from the graft donor. Sequenced material: CD4+ T cells from blood (PBMCs), taken 6 months after the transplant. The chain's CDR3 is CASSQGQGASNEQFF. The CDR3 nucleotides are TGCGCCAGCAGCCAAGGACAGGGGGCCAGCAATGAGCAGTTCTTC.